The 24 T cell receptor beta chains reported below all come from one sample, sequenced in a study of blood T cell repertoires in COVID-19. The table came from immunoSEQ multiplex PCR; TCRdb's copy has only in-frame clones and leaves some out. The data contain about 190,000 clones, about 77% of them singletons. The sequenced sample consisted of peripheral blood. The origin of the receptors is a woman older than 75 with active or convalescent COVID-19.

The chain joins TRBV28 to TRBJ1-6; 8 bases line up with TRBD1. V lost 4 bases and J lost 7; bases outside the gene matches: 9. Looked up from germline, CDR1 is MDHEN and CDR2 is SYDVKM. The CDR3 loop spans 16 amino acids. In DNA, the CDR3 is TGTGCCAGCAGTTCCTTCGGACAGGGAAAAAATTCACCCCTCCACTTT. It is translated as CASSSFGQGKNSPLHF.

In its sample, this clone was seen a few times. V gene TRBV25-1 combines with J gene TRBJ1-1; TRBD1 is a possible D gene (5 bases). From germline, CDR1 is MGHDK and CDR2 SYGVNS. Trimming removed 8 bases from V and 0 bases from J, with 10 bases in between. The length of the CDR3 is 13 residues. This CDR3 reads CASGAGVNTEAFF. The CDR3 coding sequence is TGTGCCAGCGGGGCGGGGGTGAACACTGAAGCTTTCTTT.

This chain joins TRBV5-1 and TRBJ2-2, with D perhaps TRBD2 (6 bases). Trimming left V 4 bases short and J 0 bases short, with 13 bases between. The CDR3 spans 16 residues. Germline lookup yields CDR1 SGHRS and CDR2 YFSETQ. The CDR3: CASSRRGRANTGELFF. CDR3 nucleotides: TGCGCCAGCAGCCGGCGGGGCAGGGCGAACACCGGGGAGCTGTTTTTT. The full variable domain, with the rest looked up from reference TRBV5-1 and TRBJ2-2, is KAGVTQTPRYLIKTRGQQVTLSCSPISGHRSVSWYQQTPGQGLQFLFEYFSETQRNKGNFPGRFSGRQFSNSRSEMNVSTLELGDSALYLCASSRRGRANTGELFFGEGSRLTVL.

The rearrangement links TRBV5-6 to TRBJ2-1; TRBD2 might be the D (5 bases). Germline lookup yields CDR1 SGHDT and CDR2 YYEEEE. The CDR3 runs 15 residues. V shed 4 bases and J shed 8 bases, with 19 bases lying between them. CDR3 sequence (DNA): TGTGCCAGCAGCCCCTGGGTGCGGAGGATCGATGAGCAGTTCTTC. This translates into CASSPWVRRIDEQFF.

The V and J genes are TRBV5-1 and TRBJ2-5, with D perhaps TRBD2 (6 bases). Looked up from germline, CDR1 is SGHRS and CDR2 is YFSETQ. Trimming removed 4 bases at V and 1 base at J, with 11 bases between. The CDR3 is made up of 14 amino acids. CDR3 bases: TGCGCCAGCAGCCGCGGGAACCCCCAAGAGACCCAGTACTTC. It is translated as CASSRGNPQETQYF.

The chain uses TRBV2 and TRBJ2-7; D may be TRBD2 (5 bases). The CDR3 extends over 11 amino acids. V was shortened by 6 bases and J by 4 bases, with 7 bases between the two germline ends. Germline CDR1 reads SNHLY; CDR2 reads FYNNEI. The CDR3 bases are TGTGCCAGCAGACGGGATTACGAGCAGTACTTC. It encodes CASRRDYEQYF. The whole variable domain, filled in from reference TRBV2 and TRBJ2-7, reads EPEVTQTPSHQVTQMGQEVILRCVPISNHLYFYWYRQILGQKVEFLVSFYNNEISEKSEIFDDQFSVERPDGSNFTLKIRSTKLEDSAMYFCASRRDYEQYFGPGTRLTVT.

The chain employs TRBV5-5 and TRBJ1-4; TRBD1 aligns across 10 bases. J gave up 3 bases and V 3 bases, and 2 bases lay outside the gene matches. CDR3 length equals 15 residues. Germline V gene lookup returns CDR1 SGHKS and CDR2 YYEKEE (reference sequence). CDR3: CASSWGTGANEKLFF. For the CDR3, the DNA is TGTGCCAGCAGCTGGGGGACAGGGGCTAATGAAAAACTGTTTTTT.

The DNA of the CDR3 is TGCGCCAGCAGCTTGACTAGCGGGGGAATCCAAGAGACCCAGTACTTC. Protein: CASSLTSGGIQETQYF. The chain combines TRBV5-1 with TRBJ2-5, with 11 bases fitting TRBD2. This CDR3 spans 16 amino acids. Per germline, CDR1 SGHRS and CDR2 YFSETQ. V trimming: 1 base; J trimming: 1 base; junction bases outside the gene matches: 3.

The chain recombines TRBV9 with TRBJ1-4; 9 bases are shared with TRBD1. V trimming: 4 bases; J trimming: 1 base; junction bases outside the gene matches: 5. This CDR3 spans 16 amino acids. Germline CDR1 reads SGDLS; CDR2 reads YYNGEE. The CDR3 region has the DNA TGTGCCAGCAGCACCGGGACAGGGAGAACTAATGAAAAACTGTTTTTT. It translates to CASSTGTGRTNEKLFF.

This chain connects TRBV11-2 to TRBJ2-3, with D maybe TRBD2 (6 bases). The V and J ends lost 3 bases and 0 bases respectively, with 16 bases between them. Looked up from germline, CDR1 is SGHAT and CDR2 is FQNNGV. The CDR3 is 17 amino acids. The CDR3 coding sequence is TGTGCCAGCAGCTTCAACCTGGGGGGACTCAGCACAGATACGCAGTATTTT. This translates into CASSFNLGGLSTDTQYF.

The chain recombines TRBV29-1 with TRBJ1-1; D is undetermined. With 4 bases removed from V and 0 bases from J, the gap between germline ends came to 9 bases. The germline CDR1 and CDR2 sequences are SQVTM and ANQGSEA. This CDR3 has 13 residues. The CDR3 sequence: CSVASQMNTEAFF. CDR3 coding DNA: TGCAGCGTTGCTAGCCAAATGAACACTGAAGCTTTCTTT.

The V call is TRBV6-4, the J call TRBJ2-3; 12 positions agree with TRBD2. CDR3 length: 15 residues. Germline V gene sequence: CDR1 MRHNA, CDR2 SNTAGT. The V gene end was trimmed by 7 bases and the J gene end by 2 bases; junction bases not matched to a gene: 4. The CDR3 region is CASKTSGSSTDTQYF. The CDR3 nucleotides are TGTGCCAGCAAGACTAGCGGGAGTTCCACAGATACGCAGTATTTT.

This clone was seen a few times. The chain carries TRBV4-1 and TRBJ1-1; TRBD1 aligns across 7 bases. The CDR3 extends over 15 amino acids. Germline values: CDR1 MGHRA, CDR2 YSYEKL. V lost 1 base and J lost 1; bases outside the gene matches: 3. The CDR3 nucleotides read TGCGCCAGCAGCCAAGTGAACAGGGGGAACACTGAAGCTTTCTTT. It is translated as CASSQVNRGNTEAFF.

The chain carries TRBV6-5 and TRBJ1-6; 10 positions match TRBD1. This CDR3 spans 15 amino acids. V was clipped by 7 bases and J by 9 bases; unmatched bases: 9. Germline CDR1 reads MNHEY; CDR2 reads SVGAGI. The CDR3 loop is CASTRSGQGSSPLHF. The CDR3 coding sequence is TGTGCCAGCACCAGATCGGGACAGGGGTCTTCACCCCTCCACTTT.

This clone was recorded only once. J is TRBJ1-6 and V is TRBV27; TRBD1 matches 7 bases. The CDR3 extends over 13 amino acids. From germline, CDR1 is MNHEY and CDR2 SMNVEV (reference sequence). Trimming at V came to 5 bases and at J to 14 bases, leaving 9 bases not matched to a gene. The CDR3 DNA reads TGTGCCAGCAGTGACAGGGCCTTTAGGTCCCTCCACTTT. Translation: CASSDRAFRSLHF.

The genes are TRBV15 and TRBJ2-1; 10 bases line up with TRBD2. The trim removed 0 bases at V and 3 bases at J, leaving 5 bases unmatched. Per germline, CDR1 LNHNV and CDR2 YYDKDF (reference sequence). The CDR3 extends over 17 amino acids. The CDR3 is CATSRDGAGGFYNEQFF. CDR3 bases: TGTGCCACCAGCAGAGATGGAGCGGGGGGGTTCTACAATGAGCAGTTCTTC.

V gene TRBV4-2 combines with J gene TRBJ1-2; D is undetermined. The CDR3 contains 11 residues. Germline lookup yields CDR1 LGHNA and CDR2 YNFKEQ. The germline V and J ends were trimmed by 0 bases and 8 bases, with 4 bases remaining between them. The CDR3 loop is CASSQEEGYTF. CDR3 bases: TGTGCCAGCAGCCAAGAAGAGGGCTACACCTTC.

CDR3 DNA: TGTGCCAGCTCAGGCGGACAGGGCTTTAATGAAAAACTGTTTTTT. Amino acids: CASSGGQGFNEKLFF. This sequence joins TRBV18 and TRBJ1-4; 8 bases line up with TRBD1. CDR1 and CDR2 (germline): KGHSH, LQKENI. The junction had 6 bases not matched to a gene; V was cut back by 5 bases and J by 4 bases. This CDR3 has 15 residues.

J is TRBJ1-2 and V is TRBV28; D possibly corresponds to TRBD1 (6 bases). Germline V CDR1 and CDR2: MDHEN, SYDVKM. This CDR3 has 12 amino acids. Trimming pared 8 bases from V and 1 base from J, leaving 8 bases between. CDR3 loop: CASRQDNYGYTF. The CDR3 coding sequence is TGTGCCAGCCGACAGGATAACTATGGCTACACCTTC.

The chain recombines TRBV2 with TRBJ1-3; D is uncertain. The CDR3 runs 14 residues. The ends were cut back, 5 bases at V and 3 bases at J, with 11 bases in the middle. In germline, CDR1 is SNHLY, CDR2 FYNNEI. The CDR3: CASSPTDGGNTIYF. DNA of the CDR3: TGTGCCAGCAGTCCTACAGATGGTGGAAACACCATATATTTT. The full variable domain, rest sourced from reference TRBV2 and TRBJ1-3, is EPEVTQTPSHQVTQMGQEVILRCVPISNHLYFYWYRQILGQKVEFLVSFYNNEISEKSEIFDDQFSVERPDGSNFTLKIRSTKLEDSAMYFCASSPTDGGNTIYFGEGSWLTVV.

The chain is built from TRBV9 and TRBJ1-1, with 7 bases aligning to TRBD1. Trimming cost V 4 bases and J 6 bases; bases outside gene matches: 6. Germline loops: CDR1 SGDLS, CDR2 YYNGEE. The CDR3 sequence is 13 residues long. CDR3 region: CASSRGGDAEAFF. CDR3 nucleotide sequence: TGTGCCAGCAGCAGAGGGGGCGACGCTGAAGCTTTCTTT.

V and J are TRBV7-3 and TRBJ2-3; the D is unclear. The CDR3 spans 13 residues. Germline values: CDR1 SGHTA, CDR2 FQGTGA. Trimming shortened V by 3 bases and J by 6 bases, and 10 bases separated the two germline ends. The CDR3 coding sequence is TGTGCCAGCAGCTTCCTCAAAGCGGATACGCAGTATTTT. It is translated as CASSFLKADTQYF.

The chain is built from TRBV28 and TRBJ2-7, with D perhaps matching TRBD1 (5 bases). This CDR3 is built from 14 residues. Germline CDR1 MDHEN, CDR2 SYDVKM. Trimming stripped 2 bases from V and 3 bases from J, with 11 bases between. CDR3 loop: CASSLIAGNYEQYF. Written as DNA, the CDR3 is TGTGCCAGCAGTTTAATAGCAGGGAACTACGAGCAGTACTTC.

The chain links TRBV24-1 to TRBJ1-5, with D unclear. Trimming took off 5 bases at V and 4 bases at J, with 5 bases between the two ends. The CDR3 has 12 amino acids. Germline CDR1 KGHDR, CDR2 SFDVKD. The CDR3 region has the DNA TGTGCCACCAGTGGGAGAAATCAGCCCCAGCATTTT. Protein sequence: CATSGRNQPQHF.